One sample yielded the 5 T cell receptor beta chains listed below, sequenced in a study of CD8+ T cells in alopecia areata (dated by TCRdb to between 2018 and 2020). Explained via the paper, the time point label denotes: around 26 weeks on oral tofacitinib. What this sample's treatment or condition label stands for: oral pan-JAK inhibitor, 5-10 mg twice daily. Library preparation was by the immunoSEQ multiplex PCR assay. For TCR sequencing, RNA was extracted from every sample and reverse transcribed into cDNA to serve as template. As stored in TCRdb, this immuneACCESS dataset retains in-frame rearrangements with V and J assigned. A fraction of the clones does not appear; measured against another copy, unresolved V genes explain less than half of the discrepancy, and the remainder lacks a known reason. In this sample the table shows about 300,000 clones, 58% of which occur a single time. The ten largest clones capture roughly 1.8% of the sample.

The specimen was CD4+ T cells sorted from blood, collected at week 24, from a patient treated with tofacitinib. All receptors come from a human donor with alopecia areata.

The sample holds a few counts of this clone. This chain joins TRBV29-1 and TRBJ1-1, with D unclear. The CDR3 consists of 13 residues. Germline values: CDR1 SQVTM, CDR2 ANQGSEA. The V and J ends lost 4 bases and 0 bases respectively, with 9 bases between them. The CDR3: CSVALKLNTEAFF. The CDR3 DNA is TGCAGCGTTGCGCTTAAGTTGAACACTGAAGCTTTCTTT. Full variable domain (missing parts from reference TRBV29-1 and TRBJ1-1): SAVISQKPSRDICQRGTSLTIQCQVDSQVTMMFWYRQQPGQSLTLIATANQGSEATYESGFVIDKFPISRPNLTFSTLTVSNMSPEDSSIYLCSVALKLNTEAFFGQGTRLTVV.

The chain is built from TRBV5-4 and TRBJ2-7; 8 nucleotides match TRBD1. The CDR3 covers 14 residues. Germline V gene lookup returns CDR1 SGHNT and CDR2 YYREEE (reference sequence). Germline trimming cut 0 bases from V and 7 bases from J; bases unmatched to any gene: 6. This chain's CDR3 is CASSLVGQDREQYF. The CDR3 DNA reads TGTGCCAGCAGCTTGGTGGGACAGGACAGGGAGCAGTACTTC.

CDR3 DNA: TGCAGTGTTGAGTTGAACACTGAAGCTTTCTTT. Translating it yields CSVELNTEAFF. The gene calls are TRBV20-1 and TRBJ1-1; the D is unclear. The CDR3 runs to 11 residues. The V gene lost 7 bases and the J gene lost 0 bases, with 6 bases spanning the gap. Germline values: CDR1 DFQATT, CDR2 SNEGSKA (reference sequence).

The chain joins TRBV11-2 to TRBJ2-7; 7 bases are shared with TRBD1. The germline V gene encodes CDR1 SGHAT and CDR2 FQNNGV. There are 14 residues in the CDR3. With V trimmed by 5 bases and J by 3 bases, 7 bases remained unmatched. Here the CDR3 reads CASSLTGTVYEQYF. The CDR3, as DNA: TGTGCCAGCAGCCTAACCGGGACAGTCTACGAGCAGTACTTC. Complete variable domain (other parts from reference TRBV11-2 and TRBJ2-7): EAGVAQSPRYKIIEKRQSVAFWCNPISGHATLYWYQQILGQGPKLLIQFQNNGVVDDSQLPKDRFSAERLKGVDSTLKIQPAKLEDSAVYLCASSLTGTVYEQYFGPGTRLTVT.

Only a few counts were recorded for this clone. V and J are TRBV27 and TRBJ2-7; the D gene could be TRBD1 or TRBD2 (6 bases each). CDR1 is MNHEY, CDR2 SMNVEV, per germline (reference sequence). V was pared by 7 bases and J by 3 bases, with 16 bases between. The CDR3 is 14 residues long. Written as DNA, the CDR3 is TGTGCCAGCAAGGCCTGGGGGGCCAGCTACGAGCAGTACTTC. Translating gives CASKAWGASYEQYF.